These T cell receptor beta chains were read from a single sample in a study of shared clonotypes between healthy human individuals. Sequencing used immunoSEQ multiplex PCR; TCRdb keeps in-frame clones, though not all of them. Of nearly 2 million clones in the sample, just under 95% are singletons; the top ten hold around 1.2%. Sequenced: naive CD8+ T cells sorted from blood. The receptors originated from a man in his late teens or twenties in good health. Each CDR3 is given with its conserved first and last residue. Fields, in order: V gene, J gene, D gene, clone size, CDR3 DNA, CDR3 protein. The D gene is left open where the match is weak. Size tells how often a clone was seen (once, few, many) or the class of an expanded clone, and some rows leave it out.

V gene: TRBV27; J gene: TRBJ1-4; D gene: NA; clone size: once; CDR3 DNA: TGTGCCAGCAGTTATGCGTGGGGCGAGATTAATGAAAAACTGTTTTTT; CDR3 protein: CASSYAWGEINEKLFF
V gene: TRBV27; J gene: TRBJ2-3; D gene: NA; clone size: once; CDR3 DNA: TGTGCCAGCAGTTTAGACGTAGGGAACACAGATACGCAGTATTTT; CDR3 protein: CASSLDVGNTDTQYF
V gene: TRBV2; J gene: TRBJ2-5; D gene: TRBD1; clone size: once; CDR3 DNA: TGTGCCAGCAGCCGGCAGACAGGGATGCAAGAGACCCAGTACTTC; CDR3 protein: CASSRQTGMQETQYF
V gene: TRBV7-9; J gene: TRBJ1-1; D gene: NA; clone size: NA; CDR3 DNA: TGTGCCAGCAGCTTCGGCGAGGCTGAAGCTTTCTTT; CDR3 protein: CASSFGEAEAFF
V gene: TRBV12-5; J gene: TRBJ1-1; D gene: NA; clone size: NA; CDR3 DNA: TGTGCTAGTGGTACCGGGGGGACTGAAGCTTTCTTT; CDR3 protein: CASGTGGTEAFF
V gene: TRBV30; J gene: TRBJ2-3; D gene: NA; clone size: NA; CDR3 DNA: TGTGCCTGGGGAGAACTCAATAGTCCCACAGATACGCAGTATTTT; CDR3 protein: CAWGELNSPTDTQYF
V gene: TRBV18; J gene: TRBJ2-3; D gene: NA; clone size: NA; CDR3 DNA: TGTGCCAGCTCCCCTACTGCACCCGGCAGCACAGATACGCAGTATTTT; CDR3 protein: CASSPTAPGSTDTQYF
V gene: TRBV7-9; J gene: TRBJ2-1; D gene: NA; clone size: NA; CDR3 DNA: TGTGCCAGCAGCTTATACGAATCTGGGGGCAATGAGCAGTTCTTC; CDR3 protein: CASSLYESGGNEQFF
V gene: TRBV28; J gene: TRBJ1-2; D gene: TRBD1; clone size: NA; CDR3 DNA: TGTGCCAGCAGTTGGACAGGGGATGGCTACACCTTC; CDR3 protein: CASSWTGDGYTF
V gene: TRBV5-5; J gene: TRBJ1-2; D gene: NA; clone size: NA; CDR3 DNA: TGTGCCAGCAGCTTGACGCCCGTCGAAGATCCTTATGGCTACACCTTC; CDR3 protein: CASSLTPVEDPYGYTF
V gene: TRBV5-1; J gene: TRBJ2-1; D gene: TRBD2; clone size: NA; CDR3 DNA: TGCGCCAGCAGCCTTAGCGGGAGGGCCAATGAGCAGTTCTTC; CDR3 protein: CASSLSGRANEQFF
V gene: TRBV6-1; J gene: TRBJ2-7; D gene: NA; clone size: NA; CDR3 DNA: TGTGCCAGCAGTGAAATAATCGTGGGACCTCCCTACGAGCAGTACTTC; CDR3 protein: CASSEIIVGPPYEQYF
V gene: TRBV11-3; J gene: TRBJ2-1; D gene: NA; clone size: NA; CDR3 DNA: TGTGCCAGCAGCTTAGAGTGGGACTATGAGCAGTTCTTC; CDR3 protein: CASSLEWDYEQFF
V gene: TRBV10-2; J gene: TRBJ2-7; D gene: NA; clone size: NA; CDR3 DNA: TGCGCCAGCAGTCTGGGAGTTTACGAGCAGTACTTC; CDR3 protein: CASSLGVYEQYF
V gene: TRBV7-2; J gene: TRBJ2-1; D gene: NA; clone size: NA; CDR3 DNA: TGTGCCAGCAGCCGGATAAGCTCCTACAATGAGCAGTTCTTC; CDR3 protein: CASSRISSYNEQFF
V gene: TRBV11-2; J gene: TRBJ2-7; D gene: NA; clone size: NA; CDR3 DNA: TGTGCCAGCTCAACCGGGACTGGCTCCTACGAGCAGTACTTC; CDR3 protein: CASSTGTGSYEQYF
V gene: TRBV15; J gene: TRBJ2-1; D gene: TRBD1; clone size: NA; CDR3 DNA: TGTGCCACCACCGCGACAGGGACCCACAATGAGCAGTTCTTC; CDR3 protein: CATTATGTHNEQFF
V gene: TRBV10-2; J gene: TRBJ1-5; D gene: TRBD1; clone size: NA; CDR3 DNA: TGCGCCAGCAGGGGCAGGGGGGTCAATCAGCCCCAGCATTTT; CDR3 protein: CASRGRGVNQPQHF
V gene: TRBV11-1; J gene: TRBJ2-7; D gene: NA; clone size: NA; CDR3 DNA: TGTGCCAGCAGCTCCGGGGAGAACTACTACGAGCAGTACTTC; CDR3 protein: CASSSGENYYEQYF
V gene: TRBV7-9; J gene: TRBJ1-6; D gene: NA; clone size: NA; CDR3 DNA: TGTGCCAGCAGCCCACAGATCTCCTATAATTCACCCCTCCACTTT; CDR3 protein: CASSPQISYNSPLHF
V gene: TRBV5-4; J gene: TRBJ2-7; D gene: TRBD2; clone size: once; CDR3 DNA: TGTGCCAGCAGCTACGTAGCGGGTGTAAGCTCCTACGAGCAGTACTTC; CDR3 protein: CASSYVAGVSSYEQYF
V gene: TRBV11-2; J gene: TRBJ1-1; D gene: NA; clone size: NA; CDR3 DNA: TGTGCCAGCAGCTTACGGGGGGCGGGAAACGTGAACACTGAAGCTTTCTTT; CDR3 protein: CASSLRGAGNVNTEAFF
V gene: TRBV19; J gene: TRBJ2-7; D gene: TRBD1; clone size: NA; CDR3 DNA: TGTGCCACAGGACAGGGCGTCTACGAGCAGTACTTC; CDR3 protein: CATGQGVYEQYF
V gene: TRBV2; J gene: TRBJ2-3; D gene: NA; clone size: NA; CDR3 DNA: TGTGCCAGCCGCCTGGGGCCAGCCCCAGATACGCAGTATTTT; CDR3 protein: CASRLGPAPDTQYF
V gene: TRBV10-1; J gene: TRBJ2-7; D gene: TRBD2; clone size: NA; CDR3 DNA: TGCGCCAGCAGTGCAGGGACTAGCGGTTACGAGCAGTACTTC; CDR3 protein: CASSAGTSGYEQYF
V gene: TRBV7-9; J gene: TRBJ2-1; D gene: NA; clone size: NA; CDR3 DNA: TGTGCCAGCAGCCGTCCCATCGGACTACTCCTCAACGAGCAGTTCTTC; CDR3 protein: CASSRPIGLLLNEQFF
V gene: TRBV18; J gene: TRBJ2-7; D gene: NA; clone size: NA; CDR3 DNA: TGTGCCAGCTCACCCCGGGACGGCTACGAGCAGTACTTC; CDR3 protein: CASSPRDGYEQYF
V gene: TRBV9; J gene: TRBJ1-4; D gene: NA; clone size: NA; CDR3 DNA: TGTGCCAGCAGCGTAGGGGCAGGGTCCCTTGAAAAACTGTTTTTT; CDR3 protein: CASSVGAGSLEKLFF
V gene: TRBV5-4; J gene: TRBJ1-2; D gene: NA; clone size: NA; CDR3 DNA: TGTGCCAGCAGCTTGGGTGTGACTCTGTCGGGGGGGCAACGGGATGGCTACACCTTC; CDR3 protein: CASSLGVTLSGGQRDGYTF
V gene: TRBV11-2; J gene: TRBJ2-7; D gene: TRBD1; clone size: NA; CDR3 DNA: TGTGCCAGCAGCTTGGAGTGGACAGGGGGGAGATACGAGCAGTACTTC; CDR3 protein: CASSLEWTGGRYEQYF
V gene: TRBV6-1; J gene: TRBJ2-7; D gene: NA; clone size: NA; CDR3 DNA: TGTGCCAGCAGTGGTAAAGACAGGTTGGCAGAGCAGTACTTC; CDR3 protein: CASSGKDRLAEQYF
V gene: TRBV5-6; J gene: TRBJ2-7; D gene: NA; clone size: NA; CDR3 DNA: TGTGCCAGCAGCCCGGACAACTCCTACGAGCAGTACTTC; CDR3 protein: CASSPDNSYEQYF